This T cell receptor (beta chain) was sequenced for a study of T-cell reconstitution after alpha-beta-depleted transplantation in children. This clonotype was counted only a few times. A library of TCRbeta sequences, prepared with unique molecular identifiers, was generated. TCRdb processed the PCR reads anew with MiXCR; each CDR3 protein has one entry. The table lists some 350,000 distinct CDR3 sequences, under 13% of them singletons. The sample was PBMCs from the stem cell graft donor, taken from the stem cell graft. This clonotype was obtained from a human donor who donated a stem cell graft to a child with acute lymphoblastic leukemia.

CDR3 sequence reads: CASSQGRPLQETQYF. The CDR3 nucleotides are TGCGCCAGCAGCCAAGGTCGGCCTCTTCAAGAGACCCAGTACTTC. The rearrangement links TRBV4-3 to TRBJ2-5; D not certain. In germline, CDR1 is LGHNA, CDR2 YSLEER. V shed 1 base and J shed 2 bases, with 11 bases lying between them. CDR3 length: 15 residues.